A single sample gave rise to the 16 T cell receptor beta chains below, sequenced in a study of blood T cell repertoires in COVID-19. The data were produced by immunoSEQ multiplex PCR, yet TCRdb's version contains in-frame clones alone and is incomplete. Here the sample spans 400,000 or so clones, around 84% being singletons. Sequencing input: peripheral blood. Every receptor here comes from a human donor in a cohort sampled during active COVID-19.

On this clone itself: Different DNA sequences within this sample yield the same CDR3. V usage is TRBV5-1 and J usage is TRBJ2-1; 8 positions match TRBD2. Germline lookup yields CDR1 SGHRS and CDR2 YFSETQ. This CDR3 has 14 residues. The J segment lost 6 bases and the V segment lost 2 bases, leaving 4 bases of the junction unmatched. The CDR3 is CASSFGTSVNEQFF. Written as DNA, the CDR3 is TGCGCCAGCAGCTTCGGGACTAGTGTCAATGAGCAGTTCTTC. Filled out from reference TRBV5-1 and TRBJ2-1, the complete variable domain reads KAGVTQTPRYLIKTRGQQVTLSCSPISGHRSVSWYQQTPGQGLQFLFEYFSETQRNKGNFPGRFSGRQFSNSRSEMNVSTLELGDSALYLCASSFGTSVNEQFFGPGTRLTVL.

The J gene is TRBJ2-7, the V gene TRBV10-1; 8 bases align to TRBD1. There are 15 residues in the CDR3. Germline lookup yields CDR1 WNHNN and CDR2 SYGVQD (reference sequence). Losses at the gene ends were 4 bases for V and 2 bases for J; bases not matched to a gene: 7. This CDR3 reads CASSAGQGGAYEQYF. In DNA, the CDR3 is TGCGCCAGCAGTGCCGGACAGGGCGGCGCCTACGAGCAGTACTTC.

CDR3 residues: CASSLSSSLFYGYTF. As DNA, the CDR3 is TGTGCCAGCAGTTTATCAAGCTCCTTGTTCTATGGCTACACCTTC. The chain combines TRBV27 with TRBJ1-2; no firm D call. This CDR3 region has 15 residues. Germline CDR1 and CDR2: MNHEY and SMNVEV (reference sequence). V was clipped by 0 bases and J by 4 bases, with 12 bases between them.

V is TRBV27 and J is TRBJ2-5; possible D gene TRBD2, 6 bases. This CDR3 comprises 16 residues. The germline V gene encodes CDR1 MNHEY and CDR2 SMNVEV (reference sequence). V lost 7 bases and J 9 bases, leaving 27 bases between the germline ends. As DNA, the CDR3 is TGTGCCAGCACCCCGCGGGGTGGTCCGCAGGCCGAGCCCCAGTACTTC. Its translation: CASTPRGGPQAEPQYF.

The chain couples TRBV4-1 to TRBJ2-7; D might be TRBD2 (7 bases). The V gene lost 1 base and the J gene lost 3 bases, with 13 bases spanning the gap. Germline CDR1 is MGHRA and CDR2 is YSYEKL. CDR3 size: 15 residues. The CDR3 sequence is CASSQGMGGGYEQYF. CDR3 DNA sequence: TGCGCCAGCAGCCAAGGAATGGGAGGGGGCTACGAGCAGTACTTC.

V usage is TRBV27 and J usage is TRBJ2-1; 11 nucleotides line up with TRBD2. V lost 8 bases and J lost 9; bases outside the gene matches: 12. This CDR3 comprises 15 residues. Germline loops: CDR1 MNHEY, CDR2 SMNVEV (reference sequence). The CDR3 is CASQRGSGRAGEQFF. The CDR3 DNA reads as TGTGCCAGCCAACGGGGTAGCGGGAGGGCCGGTGAGCAGTTCTTC.

V gene TRBV28 combines with J gene TRBJ1-2; D may be TRBD1 (5 bases). The CDR3 is made up of 13 amino acids. The V gene lost 6 bases and the J gene lost 7 bases, with 15 bases spanning the gap. Germline V gene lookup returns CDR1 MDHEN and CDR2 SYDVKM. CDR3 loop: CASRPTGGGGYTF. CDR3 DNA sequence: TGTGCCAGCAGGCCCACCGGCGGGGGTGGCTACACCTTC.

The rearrangement uses TRBV27 and TRBJ2-7; 12 bases fit TRBD1. This CDR3 contains 15 residues. Germline V gene data show CDR1 as MNHEY and CDR2 as SMNVEV (reference sequence). With 5 bases clipped from V and 10 bases from J, the junction kept 12 bases outside the gene matches. The CDR3 region is CASSTIPGQGAHQYF. The DNA of the CDR3 is TGTGCCAGCAGTACTATCCCGGGACAGGGGGCGCATCAGTACTTC.

The V and J genes are TRBV5-6 and TRBJ2-1; 7 nucleotides align to TRBD2. In germline, CDR1 is SGHDT, CDR2 YYEEEE. The CDR3 extends over 16 amino acids. The J segment lost 7 bases and the V segment lost 5 bases, leaving 15 bases of the junction unmatched. The CDR3: CASRITGGGPGNEQFF. The DNA for the CDR3 is TGTGCCAGCAGGATAACGGGGGGAGGGCCGGGGAATGAGCAGTTCTTC.

The chain links TRBV21-1 to TRBJ2-7; whether TRBD1, the table's D call, matches the DNA was not checked. TRBV21-1 is designated a pseudogene. This CDR3 is 16 amino acids long. The CDR3 loop is CASSKVRGDRGYEQYF. In DNA, the CDR3 is TGTGCCAGCAGCAAAGTAAGAGGAGACAGGGGCTACGAGCAGTACTTC.

This chain joins TRBV30 and TRBJ2-5, with D perhaps TRBD1 (5 bases). The CDR3 contains 13 residues. The V end was cut by 0 bases, the J end by 3 bases, with 8 bases between. CDR1 and CDR2 from the germline V gene are GTSNPN and SVGIG (reference sequence). The CDR3 nucleotides are TGTGCCTGGAGTGTATGGGGCGAAGAGACCCAGTACTTC. Translated, it gives CAWSVWGEETQYF.

The rearrangement links TRBV25-1 to TRBJ1-4; 9 bases align to TRBD1. J gave up 5 bases and V 8 bases, and 6 bases lay outside the gene matches. The germline V gene has CDR1 MGHDK and CDR2 SYGVNS. The CDR3 is made up of 14 amino acids. The CDR3 is CASQDGTGNEKLFF. The CDR3 DNA reads TGTGCCAGCCAGGATGGGACAGGGAATGAAAAACTGTTTTTT.

The chain couples TRBV5-4 to TRBJ2-7; 9 nucleotides match TRBD1. J was trimmed by 5 bases and V by 5 bases; bases with no gene match: 8. CDR3 length: 14 amino acids. Germline V gives CDR1 SGHNT, CDR2 YYREEE (reference sequence). The CDR3 coding sequence is TGTGCCAGCAGGCCTGGACAGGGGAGGAACGAGCAGTACTTC. Its translation is CASRPGQGRNEQYF.

The chain employs TRBV20-1 and TRBJ2-7; TRBD1 aligns across 10 bases. The CDR3 consists of 14 residues. The junction had 6 bases not matched to a gene; V was cut back by 3 bases and J by 4 bases. Germline V gene lookup returns CDR1 DFQATT and CDR2 SNEGSKA (reference sequence). The CDR3 DNA sequence: TGCAGTGCTAGTGAGGGACAGGGGCTATACGAGCAGTACTTC. Protein: CSASEGQGLYEQYF.

The chain employs TRBV6-5 and TRBJ2-2; D is ambiguous. There are 15 residues in the CDR3. Trimming stripped 6 bases from V and 1 base from J, with 12 bases between. Looked up from germline, CDR1 is MNHEY and CDR2 is SVGAGI. For the CDR3, the DNA is TGTGCCAGCAGGGCCCCGGAGTGGAACACCGGGGAGCTGTTTTTT. Translation gives CASRAPEWNTGELFF.

The rearrangement uses TRBV24-1 and TRBJ2-5, with TRBD2 identical over 11 bases. V was clipped by 4 bases and J by 2 bases; unmatched bases: 17. CDR3 length: 20 residues. Germline V gene sequence: CDR1 KGHDR, CDR2 SFDVKD. The CDR3 is CATSEWIAGGPLQGQETQYF. The DNA of the CDR3 is TGTGCCACCAGTGAATGGATAGCGGGAGGGCCCTTACAGGGACAAGAGACCCAGTACTTC.